The 30 T cell receptor beta chains below all came from one sample that was sequenced in a study of control samples from healthy donors and cancer patients. TCRdb keeps only in-frame clones here, not all; method: immunoSEQ multiplex PCR. The table records over 150,000 clones, around 91% of them present only once. The sequenced sample was blood. These receptors all stem from a woman between 50 and 59 years old in good health.

The rearrangement uses TRBV19 and TRBJ2-1; 9 positions agree with TRBD2. V lost 3 bases to trimming and J lost 2 bases; unmatched junction nucleotides: 8. CDR1 and CDR2 from the germline V gene are LNHDA and SQIVND (reference sequence). CDR3 length equals 17 residues. The CDR3 bases are TGTGCCAGTAGTATGGAGTTTAGCGGGGGTACCTACAATGAGCAGTTCTTC. This gives the protein CASSMEFSGGTYNEQFF.

This chain links TRBV28 with TRBJ1-4; TRBD1 might be the D (5 bases). The CDR3 has 12 residues. Germline loops: CDR1 MDHEN, CDR2 SYDVKM. Trimming removed 3 bases from V and 7 bases from J, with 6 bases in between. CDR3 residues: CASSFDSEKLFF. CDR3 in DNA: TGTGCCAGCAGTTTCGACAGTGAAAAACTGTTTTTT.

V and J are TRBV28 and TRBJ1-5, with 8 bases aligning to TRBD1. The CDR3 covers 17 residues. V lost 3 bases to trimming and J lost 0 bases; unmatched junction nucleotides: 7. In germline, CDR1 is MDHEN, CDR2 SYDVKM. As DNA, the CDR3 is TGTGCCAGCAGTTTGCTGGACAGGGTGGTTAGCAATCAGCCCCAGCATTTT. Its protein is CASSLLDRVVSNQPQHF. Complete variable domain (other parts from reference TRBV28 and TRBJ1-5): DVKVTQSSRYLVKRTGEKVFLECVQDMDHENMFWYRQDPGLGLRLIYFSYDVKMKEKGDIPEGYSVSREKKERFSLILESASTNQTSMYLCASSLLDRVVSNQPQHFGDGTRLSIL.

The chain employs TRBV7-8 and TRBJ1-3; TRBD1 might be the D (5 bases). Trimming removed 5 bases at V and 2 bases at J, with 10 bases between. Germline-derived CDR1 and CDR2 are SGHVS and FQNEAQ. This CDR3 is 14 amino acids long. CDR3 in amino acids: CASSLRDPGNTIYF. Here the CDR3 DNA reads TGTGCCAGCAGCCTTAGGGACCCTGGAAACACCATATATTTT.

The V call is TRBV5-4, the J call TRBJ1-1; 12 positions match TRBD1. Germline V gene sequence: CDR1 SGHNT, CDR2 YYREEE (reference sequence). Trimming at V came to 4 bases and at J to 0 bases, leaving 7 bases not matched to a gene. CDR3 size: 17 residues. The CDR3 reads CASSLGTGGDMNTEAFF. In DNA, the CDR3 is TGTGCCAGCAGCCTCGGGACAGGGGGCGATATGAACACTGAAGCTTTCTTT.

The chain is built from TRBV28 and TRBJ1-5, with a possible D match to TRBD1 (5 bases). Trimming shortened V by 3 bases and J by 0 bases, and 9 bases separated the two germline ends. Per germline, CDR1 MDHEN and CDR2 SYDVKM. This CDR3 is built from 15 residues. CDR3 sequence (DNA): TGTGCCAGCAGTTTGGGCAGGGTTAGCAATCAGCCCCAGCATTTT. Translation: CASSLGRVSNQPQHF.

This clone was counted once. The J gene is TRBJ2-7, the V gene TRBV5-1; possibly TRBD1 or TRBD2 for D (5 bases each). In germline, CDR1 is SGHRS, CDR2 YFSETQ. This CDR3 spans 13 amino acids. V was cut by 0 bases and J by 5 bases, with 9 bases left in between. CDR3 coding DNA: TGCGCCAGCAGCTTGGCAGGGACGGACGAGCAGTACTTC. Translated, it gives CASSLAGTDEQYF.

A single count supports this clone. The chain couples TRBV18 to TRBJ1-2; D not certain. The CDR3 runs 12 residues. The ends were cut back, 1 base at V and 5 bases at J, with 5 bases in the middle. The V gene's germline CDR1 is KGHSH and CDR2 LQKENI. The CDR3 reads CASSPQGYGYTF. The CDR3 region has the DNA TGTGCCAGCTCACCACAGGGATATGGCTACACCTTC.

This sequence joins TRBV3-1 (or the pseudogene TRBV3-2) and TRBJ1-4, with 7 bases identical to TRBD1. The CDR3 is 15 residues long. After removal of 0 bases from V and 8 bases from J, the junction contained 6 bases not matched to a gene. Germline CDR1 LGHDT, CDR2 YNNKEL (reference sequence). The CDR3, as DNA: TGTGCCAGCAGCCAAGATCAGGGGGGAGGGGAAAAACTGTTTTTT. Its protein is CASSQDQGGGEKLFF.

The J gene is TRBJ1-2, the V gene TRBV6-2 or TRBV6-3; TRBD1 matches at 8 bases. Germline V gene data show CDR1 as MNHEY and CDR2 as SVGEGT. J lost 3 bases, V lost 6 bases, and 9 bases had no gene match. The CDR3 runs 15 residues. CDR3 residues: CASSPGGAIDYGYTF. CDR3 coding DNA: TGTGCCAGCAGCCCAGGGGGCGCGATTGACTATGGCTACACCTTC.

The rearrangement links TRBV4-2 to TRBJ2-7; D not resolved. V lost 1 base to trimming and J lost 6 bases, with 7 bases between them. The CDR3 consists of 12 residues. In germline, CDR1 is LGHNA, CDR2 YNFKEQ. For the CDR3, the DNA is TGTGCCAGCAGCCAAGTTACATCCGAGCAGTACTTC. The encoded protein is CASSQVTSEQYF.

The chain carries TRBV7-3 and TRBJ2-3, with 9 bases aligning to TRBD1. The CDR3 loop spans 12 amino acids. Germline V gives CDR1 SGHTA, CDR2 FQGTGA. The ends lost 2 bases at V and 14 bases at J; junction bases unmatched: 5. CDR3 sequence (DNA): TGTGCCAGCAGCTTAGGGACAGGGATCGTGTATTTT. This gives the protein CASSLGTGIVYF.

The V call is TRBV18, the J call TRBJ1-2; D possibly corresponds to TRBD1 (6 bases). The CDR3 runs 15 residues. Trimming left V 6 bases short and J 0 bases short, with 14 bases between. The germline gives CDR1 KGHSH, CDR2 LQKENI. The CDR3 spells CASSLGQTTNYGYTF. Written as DNA, the CDR3 is TGTGCCAGCTCGCTCGGACAGACGACTAACTATGGCTACACCTTC.

V usage is TRBV30 and J usage is TRBJ1-3, with 7 bases lining up with TRBD1. The length of the CDR3 is 15 residues. Looked up from germline, CDR1 is GTSNPN and CDR2 is SVGIG (reference sequence). V lost 6 bases and J lost 0; bases outside the gene matches: 8. Here the CDR3 reads CACIDRVLSGNTIYF. The DNA of the CDR3 is TGTGCCTGCATCGACAGGGTCCTCTCTGGAAACACCATATATTTT.

This rearrangement joins TRBV5-1 to TRBJ1-2; TRBD1 matches at 8 bases. The ends lost 4 bases at V and 4 bases at J; junction bases unmatched: 6. CDR1 is SGHRS and CDR2 is YFSETQ in the germline V gene. CDR3 length: 14 amino acids. The CDR3 region has the DNA TGCGCCAGCAGCCTGGGACAGGCGAGCTATGGCTACACCTTC. Amino acid sequence: CASSLGQASYGYTF.

A note on this clone: Distinct nucleotide sequences in the sample also encode this CDR3. This chain joins TRBV24-1 and TRBJ1-5, with TRBD1 identical over 8 bases. CDR1 KGHDR and CDR2 SFDVKD come from the germline V gene. After removal of 3 bases from V and 7 bases from J, the junction contained 4 bases not matched to a gene. The CDR3 consists of 14 residues. The CDR3, as DNA: TGTGCCACCAGTGATCCGGGACAGGCGCAGCCCCAGCATTTT. This translates into CATSDPGQAQPQHF.

This clone was found a few times. The chain has TRBV7-9 and TRBJ2-6; possibly TRBD2 for D (5 bases). Deletions cut 2 bases from V and 4 bases from J, with 15 bases between. The length of the CDR3 is 17 residues. Per the germline V gene, CDR1 is SEHNR and CDR2 is FQNEAQ (reference sequence). DNA of the CDR3: TGTGCCAGCAGCTTATCTAGTAGCGTTCTGGGGGCCAACGTCCTGACTTTC. As protein: CASSLSSSVLGANVLTF.

This rearrangement joins TRBV15 to TRBJ1-5; D ambiguous. This CDR3 has 15 residues. Trimming stripped 8 bases from V and 3 bases from J, with 17 bases between. In germline, CDR1 is LNHNV, CDR2 YYDKDF (reference sequence). CDR3 residues: CATDPVGQFNQPQHF. The DNA for the CDR3 is TGTGCCACCGATCCGGTCGGGCAGTTCAATCAGCCCCAGCATTTT.

The table lists this clone with a few counts. The CDR3 here is CASSLLRWQGKNIQYF. CDR3 bases: TGTGCCAGCAGTTTACTTAGGTGGCAGGGGAAAAACATTCAGTACTTC. The gene calls are TRBV28 and TRBJ2-4, with D maybe TRBD1 (6 bases). Trimming took off 2 bases at V and 4 bases at J, with 15 bases between the two ends. In germline, CDR1 is MDHEN, CDR2 SYDVKM. The CDR3 sequence is 16 residues long. The variable domain in full, completed from reference TRBV28 and TRBJ2-4, reads DVKVTQSSRYLVKRTGEKVFLECVQDMDHENMFWYRQDPGLGLRLIYFSYDVKMKEKGDIPEGYSVSREKKERFSLILESASTNQTSMYLCASSLLRWQGKNIQYFGAGTRLSVL.

Concerning this clone: This same CDR3 is encoded by further DNA sequences in the sample. The chain has TRBV27 and TRBJ1-4, with 7 bases fitting TRBD1. From germline, CDR1 is MNHEY and CDR2 SMNVEV (reference sequence). J lost 5 bases, V lost 6 bases, and 6 bases had no gene match. The CDR3 is 14 residues long. CDR3 in amino acids: CASRPGTANEKLFF. DNA of the CDR3: TGTGCCAGCAGACCCGGGACAGCGAATGAAAAACTGTTTTTT. Supplemented by reference TRBV27 and TRBJ1-4, the full variable domain reads EAQVTQNPRYLITVTGKKLTVTCSQNMNHEYMSWYRQDPGLGLRQIYYSMNVEVTDKGDVPEGYKVSRKEKRNFPLILESPSPNQTSLYFCASRPGTANEKLFFGSGTQLSVL.

This rearrangement joins TRBV15 to TRBJ1-2; the D is unclear. CDR1 is LNHNV, CDR2 YYDKDF, per germline (reference sequence). This CDR3 has 14 amino acids. Trimming took off 0 bases at V and 1 base at J, with 6 bases between the two ends. The CDR3 bases are TGTGCCACCAGCAGAGATTTCGGTAACTATGGCTACACCTTC. Translating it yields CATSRDFGNYGYTF.

The chain combines TRBV6-2 or TRBV6-3 with TRBJ2-5; 10 bases match TRBD2. This CDR3 is built from 18 residues. CDR1 is MNHEY and CDR2 is SVGEGT in the germline V gene. V was pared by 2 bases and J by 2 bases, with 11 bases of the junction left unmatched. For the CDR3, the DNA is TGTGCCAGCAGTTACAATGTCGGGACTAGCGACCTGCAAGAGACCCAGTACTTC. Translated, it gives CASSYNVGTSDLQETQYF.

V and J are TRBV6-5 and TRBJ2-2; TRBD2 matches at 11 bases. CDR3 length: 15 residues. V dropped 8 bases and J dropped 6; count of bases not matched to a gene: 8. Germline V lookup: CDR1 MNHEY, CDR2 SVGAGI. The CDR3 nucleotides read TGTGCCAGCGCCGGACTAGCGGGTTTAGCCGGGGAGCTGTTTTTT. Protein sequence: CASAGLAGLAGELFF.

The V gene is TRBV4-3, the J gene TRBJ1-3; tentative D call: TRBD1 (5 bases). Trimming took 0 bases from V and 0 from J, leaving 15 bases between them. This CDR3 contains 18 residues. Germline assignment: CDR1 LGHNA and CDR2 YSLEER. The CDR3 coding sequence is TGCGCCAGCAGCCAAGATCCGGGAGGGGACCTCTCTGGAAACACCATATATTTT. Amino acids: CASSQDPGGDLSGNTIYF.

A remark on this clone: The sample has other DNA sequences that encode this CDR3 too. This chain joins TRBV9 and TRBJ1-2; 7 bases are shared with TRBD1. V dropped 3 bases and J dropped 6; count of bases not matched to a gene: 5. The CDR3 runs 13 residues. Looked up from germline, CDR1 is SGDLS and CDR2 is YYNGEE. The CDR3 sequence is CASSGPGGDGYTF. The CDR3 DNA sequence: TGTGCCAGCAGCGGTCCAGGGGGTGATGGCTACACCTTC.

The gene calls are TRBV19 and TRBJ1-2, with 7 positions matching TRBD1. Unmatched junction bases numbered 6, after V lost 3 bases and J lost 8 bases. From germline, CDR1 is LNHDA and CDR2 SQIVND (reference sequence). The CDR3 totals 13 residues. In DNA, the CDR3 is TGTGCCAGTAGTATGAGACAGGGCGACGGCTACACCTTC. Protein sequence: CASSMRQGDGYTF.

This chain connects TRBV3-1 (or the pseudogene TRBV3-2) to TRBJ2-7; D could derive from TRBD1 or TRBD2 (5 bases each). Germline V lookup: CDR1 LGHDT, CDR2 YNNKEL (reference sequence). V was shortened by 1 base and J by 5 bases, with 9 bases between the two germline ends. The CDR3 runs to 13 residues. The CDR3: CASSQVLGHEQYF. DNA for the CDR3: TGTGCCAGCAGCCAAGTACTGGGACACGAGCAGTACTTC.

This clone came up once. This chain links TRBV11-3 with TRBJ2-4, with D unresolved. Trimming cost V 1 base and J 4 bases, with 5 bases left between them. This CDR3 region has 13 residues. The germline gives CDR1 SGHNT, CDR2 YENEEA. The CDR3 bases are TGTGCCAGCAGCTTAGGTACGAAAAACATTCAGTACTTC. As protein: CASSLGTKNIQYF.

The chain couples TRBV6-5 to TRBJ2-6; D uncertain. With 8 bases removed from V and 0 bases from J, the gap between germline ends came to 5 bases. The V gene's germline CDR1 is MNHEY and CDR2 SVGAGI. The CDR3 has 13 amino acids. In nucleotides, the CDR3 is TGTGCCAGCCGTAACTCTGGGGCCAACGTCCTGACTTTC. This sequence encodes CASRNSGANVLTF.

This chain links TRBV5-6 with TRBJ1-1, with D perhaps matching TRBD1 (6 bases). CDR3 size: 14 residues. The germline CDR1 and CDR2 sequences are SGHDT and YYEEEE. The V end was cut by 0 bases, the J end by 7 bases, with 13 bases between. CDR3 residues: CASSLATGLGEAFF. DNA of the CDR3: TGTGCCAGCAGCTTGGCCACAGGGTTGGGTGAAGCTTTCTTT.